The rows below give T cell receptor beta chains drawn from one sample of a study of cytomegalovirus exposure and HLA in healthy donors. TCRdb keeps only in-frame clones here, not all; method: immunoSEQ multiplex PCR. The sample lists 120,000 to 150,000 clones; around 80% were seen once. Sequenced sample: PBMCs. The receptor set was obtained from a middle-aged man in good health and CMV-seronegative. CDR3s include the opening cysteine and the closing phenylalanine or tryptophan. D genes are given only for firm matches. Where a row states a size, it is once, few, many or the class of an expanded clone; other rows omit it.

V	J	D	length	size	CDR3	DNA
TRBV9	TRBJ2-1	NA	12	NA	CASRPSAGEQFF	TGTGCCAGCAGACCGTCAGCGGGCGAGCAGTTCTTC
TRBV7-3	TRBJ1-2	NA	14	NA	CASSRGGGDYGYTF	TGTGCCAGCAGCCGAGGGGGGGGCGACTATGGCTACACCTTC
TRBV7-2	TRBJ2-7	NA	14	NA	CASSYSTGGGEQYF	TGTGCCAGCAGCTACTCAACAGGGGGGGGCGAGCAGTACTTC
TRBV6-5	TRBJ2-2	NA	15	NA	CASSYGGLEVGELFF	TGTGCCAGCAGTTACGGCGGGTTAGAAGTGGGGGAGCTGTTTTTT
TRBV28	TRBJ2-1	TRBD2	15	NA	CASKDSGGPYNEQFF	TGTGCCAGCAAGGATAGCGGGGGCCCTTACAATGAGCAGTTCTTC
TRBV2	TRBJ1-2	TRBD1	15	once	CASSFTGQGFYGYTF	TGTGCCAGCAGTTTTACTGGACAGGGGTTTTATGGCTACACCTTC
TRBV23-1	TRBJ1-5	TRBD1	14	NA	CASVVTGGTQPQHF	TGCGCCAGTGTTGTGACAGGGGGCACTCAGCCCCAGCATTTT
TRBV10-3	TRBJ2-7	TRBD1	14	NA	CAISESGQGRREYF	TGTGCCATCAGTGAGTCCGGACAGGGCCGGAGGGAGTACTTC
TRBV5-1	TRBJ1-2	NA	17	NA	CASSLGFGGAGDYGYTF	TGCGCCAGCAGCTTGGGATTCGGAGGGGCTGGGGACTATGGCTACACCTTC
TRBV7-3	TRBJ1-1	TRBD1	13	NA	CASSFNRGAEAFF	TGTGCCAGCAGCTTTAACAGGGGGGCTGAAGCTTTCTTT
TRBV27	TRBJ2-7	NA	14	NA	CASSLIERRYEQYF	TGTGCCAGCAGTTTAATTGAGCGGCGCTACGAGCAGTACTTC
TRBV11-2	TRBJ1-6	NA	18	NA	CASSSLRVTPAGNSPLHF	TGTGCCAGCAGCTCCCTGCGGGTGACCCCGGCCGGTAATTCACCCCTCCACTTT
TRBV7-8	TRBJ2-5	TRBD2	16	NA	CASSTRLAGVKETQYF	TGTGCCAGCAGCACCAGACTAGCGGGGGTTAAAGAGACCCAGTACTTC
TRBV11-2	TRBJ2-5	NA	12	NA	CASSPNPGEQYF	TGTGCCAGCAGCCCAAACCCGGGGGAGCAGTACTTC
TRBV10-3	TRBJ2-3	NA	14	NA	CAISVDKNTDTQYF	TGTGCCATCAGTGTCGACAAAAACACAGATACGCAGTATTTT
TRBV5-1	TRBJ1-2	TRBD1	14	NA	CASSHPDRNYGYTF	TGCGCCAGCAGCCACCCGGACAGGAACTATGGCTACACCTTC
TRBV2	TRBJ2-1	NA	17	NA	CASRHGPGLGSYNEQFF	TGTGCCAGCAGACACGGCCCAGGGCTGGGGTCCTACAATGAGCAGTTCTTC
TRBV13	TRBJ2-2	NA	13	NA	CASSFQDTGELFF	TGTGCCAGCAGCTTCCAGGACACCGGGGAGCTGTTTTTT
TRBV14	TRBJ2-1	TRBD2	15	NA	CASSLTSGVWDEQFF	TGTGCCAGCAGCCTGACTAGCGGGGTTTGGGATGAGCAGTTCTTC
TRBV7-9	TRBJ1-4	NA	15	NA	CASSLVGQGSEKLFF	TGTGCCAGCAGCTTAGTTGGCCAGGGGAGTGAAAAACTGTTTTTT
TRBV19	TRBJ2-7	TRBD1	14	NA	CASSIRGTSYEQYF	TGTGCCAGTAGTATCAGGGGGACCTCCTACGAGCAGTACTTC
TRBV2	TRBJ2-5	TRBD2	17	NA	CASSEQRRTSGQETQYF	TGTGCCAGCAGTGAACAGCGCCGGACTAGCGGCCAAGAGACCCAGTACTTC
TRBV27	TRBJ1-2	NA	14	NA	CASSLTGAASGYTF	TGTGCCAGCAGTTTGACAGGTGCCGCTAGTGGCTACACCTTC
TRBV6-1	TRBJ1-1	NA	13	NA	CASSEFAGPGAFF	TGTGCCAGCAGTGAATTCGCAGGGCCGGGAGCTTTCTTT
TRBV5-1	TRBJ2-3	TRBD2	16	NA	CASSIGLAGGTDTQYF	TGCGCCAGCAGCATCGGACTAGCGGGGGGCACAGATACGCAGTATTTT
TRBV5-1	TRBJ2-1	TRBD2	15	NA	CASSLLAGGPNEQFF	TGCGCCAGCAGCTTGCTAGCGGGGGGGCCTAATGAGCAGTTCTTC
TRBV7-3	TRBJ1-1	NA	15	NA	CASSSGPFTGTEAFF	TGTGCCAGCAGCTCCGGGCCTTTTACAGGGACTGAAGCTTTCTTT
TRBV12-5	TRBJ2-1	TRBD1	18	NA	CASGPYLLSRDRAHEQFF	TGTGCTAGTGGTCCCTACTTATTGTCCCGGGACAGGGCGCATGAGCAGTTCTTC
TRBV7-3	TRBJ1-1	NA	13	NA	CASSLTVEAKAFF	TGTGCCAGCAGCTTAACGGTAGAGGCCAAAGCTTTCTTT
TRBV5-1	TRBJ1-1	TRBD1	15	NA	CASTHLDRGRTEAFF	TGCGCCAGCACCCACTTGGACAGGGGGCGGACTGAAGCTTTCTTT
TRBV5-6	TRBJ1-5	NA	14	NA	CASSRQTSNQPQHF	TGTGCCAGCAGCCGACAGACCAGCAATCAGCCCCAGCATTTT
TRBV9	TRBJ2-3	TRBD2	19	NA	CASSVEGGTSGGYTDTQYF	TGTGCCAGCAGCGTAGAGGGGGGGACTAGCGGGGGGTACACAGATACGCAGTATTTT
TRBV5-1	TRBJ1-4	TRBD1	15	NA	CASSFNTGGNEKLFF	TGCGCCAGCAGCTTCAACACAGGGGGGAATGAAAAACTGTTTTTT
TRBV7-7	TRBJ2-5	NA	15	NA	CASSLRASNQETQYF	TGTGCCAGCAGCTTACGCGCGTCAAACCAAGAGACCCAGTACTTC
TRBV14	TRBJ2-1	NA	16	NA	CASSTRMRAPYNEQFF	TGTGCCAGCAGCACCCGGATGAGGGCTCCCTACAATGAGCAGTTCTTC
TRBV19	TRBJ1-6	NA	13	NA	CASNRKQNSPLHF	TGTGCCAGTAACCGGAAACAGAATTCACCCCTCCACTTT
TRBV18	TRBJ2-1	TRBD1	14	NA	CASSGTAPRDEQFF	TGTGCCAGCTCGGGGACAGCCCCAAGGGATGAGCAGTTCTTC